This T cell receptor (beta chain) was recorded in a study of T cell responses to AZD1222 COVID-19 vaccine. Overall study context: The study pooled second doses at about 4 or about 12 weeks.

Generated by immunoSEQ multiplex PCR, the TCRdb table keeps only in-frame clones and is missing some. The sample gives 150,000 to 190,000 clones, less than 95% of which show up once; 1.8% is in the top ten. Comments on this clone: Its antigen is still unknown.

Study-level results: Among vaccine-associated CD4 TCRs, coverage spanned spike, with dominance at 160-218 and 743-854. Nearly half of the spike-specific TCRs reportedly recognize variant regions that carry no mutations.

Germline loops: CDR1 SGHTA, CDR2 FQGTGA. CDR3 length: 15 amino acids. V was shortened by 4 bases and J by 0 bases, with 13 bases between the two germline ends. This sample comprised peripheral blood, obtained on day 0 of AZD1222 vaccination. The TCR originated in an adult in good health. The genes are TRBV7-3 and TRBJ2-7; D gene ambiguous. The chain's CDR3 is CASSSDPASSYEQYF. The CDR3 DNA sequence: TGTGCCAGCAGCTCGGACCCCGCTAGCTCCTACGAGCAGTACTTC.